This T cell receptor beta chain was sequenced during a study of Tregs in tolerant kidney transplant recipients. Repertoires were generated with immunoSEQ multiplex PCR, while TCRdb's copy carries only in-frame clones and drops some. The sample totals 50,000 or so clones. Turning to this clone: As yet, its antigen is unknown. Read coverage stops 3 residues before the CDR3 terminus; the germline J gene supplies the remainder.

V lost 7 bases, J lost 0 bases, and 15 bases stayed unmatched. Germline V lookup: CDR1 LNHDA, CDR2 SQIVND (reference sequence). This CDR3 has 18 residues. Notes on the study in general: This study did not directly address biological reproducibility.

Unstimulated Tregs (CD4+CD25+CD127-) and CD4+CD25- non-Tregs were sorted from PBMCs. This TCR was recovered from a human donor who received a combined kidney and bone marrow transplant. The sequenced sample was CD4+ T cells from blood, obtained before the transplant. The rearrangement links TRBV19 to TRBJ1-3, with TRBD1 matching over 7 bases. The CDR3 DNA, read in part, is TGTGCCAGTATTGGGGGGCGGACAGGCCATTTCTCTGGAAACACC. It yields the protein CASIGGRTGHFSGNT. The entire CDR3 protein reads CASIGGRTGHFSGNTIYF. Together with reference TRBV19 and TRBJ1-3, the CDR3 gives the full variable domain: DGGITQSPKYLFRKEGQNVTLSCEQNLNHDAMYWYRQDPGQGLRLIYYSQIVNDFQKGDIAEGYSVSREKKESFPLTVTSAQKNPTAFYLCASIGGRTGHFSGNTIYFGEGSWLTVV.